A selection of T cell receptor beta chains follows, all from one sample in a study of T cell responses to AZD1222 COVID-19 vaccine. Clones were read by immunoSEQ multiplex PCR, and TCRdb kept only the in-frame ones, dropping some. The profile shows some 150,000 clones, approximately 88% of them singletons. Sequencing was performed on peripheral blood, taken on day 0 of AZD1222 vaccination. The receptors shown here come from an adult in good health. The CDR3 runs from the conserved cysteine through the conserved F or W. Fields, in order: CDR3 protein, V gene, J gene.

CASSLYQGMDNQPQHF	TRBV7-8	TRBJ1-5
CASTLEAQLTDTQYF	TRBV2	TRBJ2-3
CATSDRDKNTGELFF	TRBV24-1	TRBJ2-2
CASTRSGNTIYF	TRBV12-3/TRBV12-4	TRBJ1-3
CASSLTDRSRYEQYF	TRBV6-5	TRBJ2-7
CASTPGGAWGGEQFF	TRBV6-5	TRBJ2-1
CASSIQGGGNQPQHF	TRBV28	TRBJ1-5
CASSPSGGDNSPLHF	TRBV28	TRBJ1-6
CASNNNRGEKLFF	TRBV5-1	TRBJ1-4
CASSLPTGPAYNEQFF	TRBV7-9	TRBJ2-1
CASRRLAGEVGQFF	TRBV19	TRBJ2-1
CASSWTSGLTDTQYF	TRBV2	TRBJ2-3
CASNSGSGFKETQYF	TRBV5-1	TRBJ2-5
CASLRQGATEAFF	TRBV6-5	TRBJ1-1
CASSPRARNQPQHF	TRBV2	TRBJ1-5
CASTVERRSYEQYF	TRBV2	TRBJ2-7
CASSSGQSYQPQHF	TRBV6-2/TRBV6-3	TRBJ1-5
CASSSAGGRSTGELFF	TRBV5-5	TRBJ2-2
CASSSPKNSPLHF	TRBV7-9	TRBJ1-6
CASSLSGTGGFLYGYTF	TRBV28	TRBJ1-2
CASSVVGSGDEQYF	TRBV18	TRBJ2-7
CASSSEGGRLDSPLHF	TRBV5-4	TRBJ1-6
CASSREPTRTDTQYF	TRBV5-5	TRBJ2-3
CASSTSGTEKLFF	TRBV12-3/TRBV12-4	TRBJ1-4
CASSPRDRVREQYF	TRBV11-1	TRBJ2-7
CASSVGQFNYGYTF	TRBV19	TRBJ1-2
CASSLEGATNEKLFF	TRBV5-1	TRBJ1-4
CASSPAGGNSPLHF	TRBV7-9	TRBJ1-6
CASSLLIGGAEPQHF	TRBV28	TRBJ1-5
CASRVGVNQPQHF	TRBV28	TRBJ1-5
CASSPGATFSYEQFF	TRBV7-9	TRBJ2-1
CASSQVGGNTEAFF	TRBV4-3	TRBJ1-1
CASSVASGPDPEQFF	TRBV9	TRBJ2-1
CAWSGIGGAFF	TRBV30	TRBJ1-1
CASSSPFSRGLREQYF	TRBV28	TRBJ2-7
CASSPRSAEAFF	TRBV18	TRBJ1-1
CASGFSTGELFF	TRBV12-5	TRBJ2-2
CASTTSTPGSYEQYF	TRBV6-5	TRBJ2-7
CASSVGLAGDNEQFF	TRBV9	TRBJ2-1
CASSAFWTSGVSYEQYF	TRBV2	TRBJ2-7
CASSLIVRQGAGDTEAFF	TRBV5-6	TRBJ1-1
CSAREAFF	TRBV20-1	TRBJ1-1
CASSPFGRASYGELFF	TRBV27	TRBJ1-4
CASSLRTSGTYNEQFF	TRBV14	TRBJ2-1
CASSYFSSGRAGEQFF	TRBV6-5	TRBJ2-1
CASTQDGSQSYEQYF	TRBV28	TRBJ2-7
CASSSTGERSEQYF	TRBV5-4	TRBJ2-7
CASSPTGSGGLRSDTQYF	TRBV6-2/TRBV6-3	TRBJ2-3
CASLAGGIWNEQFF	TRBV6-5	TRBJ2-1
CASSPLTSTREQYF	TRBV19	TRBJ2-7
CASSLYGGELFF	TRBV5-4	TRBJ2-2
CASSERGTQYF	TRBV5-8	TRBJ2-5
CSVSGRTLQFF	TRBV20-1	TRBJ2-1
CASSLNLNQRTEAFF	TRBV7-2	TRBJ1-1
CASSSIRTEAFF	TRBV28	TRBJ1-1
CASSEGTNYGYTF	TRBV6-1	TRBJ1-2
CATSDPSQDQPQHF	TRBV24-1	TRBJ1-5
CSAAREGNTEAFF	TRBV29-1	TRBJ1-1
CASSQVAYEQYF	TRBV6-2/TRBV6-3	TRBJ2-7
CASSWEGRLLDTEAFF	TRBV7-2	TRBJ1-1